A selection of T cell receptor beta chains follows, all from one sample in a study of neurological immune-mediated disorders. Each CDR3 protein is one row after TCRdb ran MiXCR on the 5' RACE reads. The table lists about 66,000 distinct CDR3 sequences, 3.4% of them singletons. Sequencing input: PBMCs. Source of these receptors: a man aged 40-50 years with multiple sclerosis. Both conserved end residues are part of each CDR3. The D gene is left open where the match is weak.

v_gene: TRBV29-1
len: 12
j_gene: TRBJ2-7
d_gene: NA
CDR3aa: CSVEANSYEQYF

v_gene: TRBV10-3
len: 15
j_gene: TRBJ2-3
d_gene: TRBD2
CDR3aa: CAISEISGGTDTQYF

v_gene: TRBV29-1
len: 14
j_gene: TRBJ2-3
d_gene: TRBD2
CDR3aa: CSVAGTGGADTQYF

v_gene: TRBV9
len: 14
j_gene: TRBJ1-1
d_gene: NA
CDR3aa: CASSVPGDDTEAFF

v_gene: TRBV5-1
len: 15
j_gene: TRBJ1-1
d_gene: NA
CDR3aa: CASSPSTNMNTEAFF

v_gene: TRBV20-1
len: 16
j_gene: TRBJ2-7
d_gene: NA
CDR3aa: CSAPIESRGAPYEQYF

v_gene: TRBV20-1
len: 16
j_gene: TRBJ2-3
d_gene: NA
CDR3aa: CSASHQTGYYTDTQYF

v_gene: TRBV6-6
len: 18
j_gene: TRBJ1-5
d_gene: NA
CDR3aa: CASSYSARGRYSNQPQHF

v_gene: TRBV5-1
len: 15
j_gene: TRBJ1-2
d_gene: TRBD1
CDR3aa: CASSNPRGGRYGYTF

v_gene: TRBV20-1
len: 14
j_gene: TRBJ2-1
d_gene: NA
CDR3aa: CSASLGAGYNEQFF

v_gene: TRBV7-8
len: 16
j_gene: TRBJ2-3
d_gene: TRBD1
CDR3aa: CASSSRQGATTDTQYF

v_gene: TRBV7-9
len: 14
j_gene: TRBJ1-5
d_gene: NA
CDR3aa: CASSLGGGEGTQHF

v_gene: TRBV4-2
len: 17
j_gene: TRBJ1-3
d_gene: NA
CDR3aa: CASSQDLGSGSGNTIYF

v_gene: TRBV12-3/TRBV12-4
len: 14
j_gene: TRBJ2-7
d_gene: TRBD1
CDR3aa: CASSLRDRVYEQYF

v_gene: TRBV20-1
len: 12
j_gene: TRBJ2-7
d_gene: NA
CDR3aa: CSARPNPYEQYF

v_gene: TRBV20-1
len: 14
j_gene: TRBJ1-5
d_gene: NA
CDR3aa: CSARVGGTNQPQHF